Listed below are T cell receptor beta chains from one sample, sequenced in a study of shared clonotypes between healthy human individuals. Some clones are missing from TCRdb's copy, which holds only in-frame ones; the method was immunoSEQ multiplex PCR. The sample holds under 2.5 million clones; 92% are singletons and the top ten take 0.37%. The sequenced material came from naive CD4+ T cells from PBMCs. Source of these receptors: a man aged 18 to 30 in good health. Some clones in this sample may be carry-over from other donors' samples. Both conserved end residues are part of each CDR3. D genes are given only for firm matches. Size values are once, few and many counts, or a class for expanded clones, and some rows have none.

>-|TRBJ1-5|TRBV2|TRBD1
CASRGDSRQPQHF
TGTGCCAGCAGGGGGGACAGTAGACAGCCCCAGCATTTT
>-|TRBJ2-3|TRBV9|-
CASSVRGDTDTQYF
TGTGCCAGCAGCGTAAGGGGAGATACAGATACGCAGTATTTT
>-|TRBJ1-1|TRBV4-1|-
CASSHPTRDRGTEAFF
TGCGCCAGCAGCCACCCGACCAGGGATAGGGGCACTGAAGCTTTCTTT
>-|TRBJ2-1|TRBV10-3|TRBD2
CAISERAGGMTYNEQFF
TGTGCCATCAGTGAGAGGGCGGGAGGTATGACCTACAATGAGCAGTTCTTC
>-|TRBJ2-3|TRBV18|-
CASSPLGVSTDTQYF
TGTGCCAGCTCACCCCTCGGGGTCAGCACAGATACGCAGTATTTT
>-|TRBJ2-1|TRBV15|TRBD2
CATSRGLTGTSFIHEQFF
TGTGCCACCAGCAGAGGCTTAACCGGGACTAGTTTTATCCATGAGCAGTTCTTC
>-|TRBJ2-7|TRBV5-4|TRBD2
CASSAGGPGRSYEQYF
TGTGCCAGCAGCGCGGGGGGTCCGGGGAGATCCTACGAGCAGTACTTC
>-|TRBJ2-2|TRBV28|-
CASSLQSSYTGELFF
TGTGCCAGCAGTCTCCAGTCGTCGTACACCGGGGAGCTGTTTTTT
>once|TRBJ1-6|TRBV28|-
CASSLSSYNSPLHF
TGTGCCAGCAGCTTGAGCTCCTATAATTCACCCCTCCACTTT
>-|TRBJ1-1|TRBV7-3|TRBD1
CASSLMAGGSTEAFF
TGTGCCAGCAGCTTAATGGCAGGGGGAAGCACTGAAGCTTTCTTT
>-|TRBJ2-2|TRBV6-6|-
CAITIRSNTGELFF
TGTGCCATCACAATTAGGAGTAACACCGGGGAGCTGTTTTTT
>-|TRBJ1-3|TRBV18|-
CASSPLTQSASGNTIYF
TGTGCCAGCTCACCATTGACCCAATCCGCCTCTGGAAACACCATATATTTT
>-|TRBJ1-1|TRBV7-9|TRBD1
CASSPWTGENTEAFF
TGTGCCAGCAGCCCGTGGACAGGGGAGAACACTGAAGCTTTCTTT
>-|TRBJ2-2|TRBV10-3|TRBD2
CAISGPTSGSLNTGELFF
TGTGCCATCAGTGGACCAACTAGCGGGAGTTTGAACACCGGGGAGCTGTTTTTT
>few|TRBJ1-5|TRBV18|TRBD1
CASSDRIDQPQHF
TGTGCCAGTTCGGACAGGATTGATCAGCCCCAGCATTTT
>-|TRBJ1-4|TRBV30|-
CAWSVGGAEKLFF
TGTGCCTGGAGTGTAGGGGGGGCTGAAAAACTGTTTTTT
>-|TRBJ2-1|TRBV7-9|-
CASSHLGPRDNEQFF
TGTGCCAGCAGCCACTTGGGACCAAGGGACAATGAGCAGTTCTTC
>-|TRBJ2-1|TRBV27|-
CASSLSPTGSGSYNEQFF
TGTGCCAGCAGTTTATCGCCGACAGGATCGGGCTCCTACAATGAGCAGTTCTTC
>-|TRBJ1-2|TRBV30|-
CAWSVRNIYGYTF
TGTGCCTGGAGTGTACGGAACATCTATGGCTACACCTTC
>-|TRBJ2-3|TRBV7-9|-
CASSLNGAEDTQYF
TGTGCCAGCAGCTTAAACGGGGCTGAAGATACGCAGTATTTT
>-|TRBJ1-1|TRBV29-1|-
CSVRTAPNTEAFF
TGCAGCGTTAGGACAGCCCCGAACACTGAAGCTTTCTTT
>-|TRBJ1-3|TRBV5-5|-
CASSLIVPGAGNTIYF
TGTGCCAGCAGCTTGATAGTCCCAGGGGCTGGAAACACCATATATTTT
>-|TRBJ2-1|TRBV5-1|-
CASSLVGDGTYNEQFF
TGCGCCAGCAGCTTGGTAGGGGACGGGACTTACAATGAGCAGTTCTTC
>-|TRBJ2-7|TRBV28|-
CASRPITRQTSYEQYF
TGTGCCAGCAGGCCTATTACTAGGCAAACCTCCTACGAGCAGTACTTC
>-|TRBJ1-5|TRBV27|TRBD1
CASSPGTGANQPQHF
TGTGCCAGCAGCCCCGGGACAGGGGCGAATCAGCCCCAGCATTTT
>-|TRBJ2-3|TRBV9|-
CASSVGVSRNLPNTQYF
TGTGCCAGCAGCGTAGGGGTTAGCCGTAACCTCCCAAATACGCAGTATTTT
>-|TRBJ2-7|TRBV6-1|-
CASSEWPKRGSSRLASYEQYF
TGTGCCAGCAGTGAATGGCCTAAGAGGGGATCCTCGCGGCTGGCCTCCTACGAGCAGTACTTC
>-|TRBJ2-1|TRBV19|TRBD2
CASSLSGGLAYNEQFF
TGTGCCAGTAGTCTCTCGGGGGGGCTGGCCTACAATGAGCAGTTCTTC
>-|TRBJ2-2|TRBV9|TRBD2
CASSVAGGPSTGELFF
TGTGCCAGCAGCGTAGCGGGAGGGCCGAGCACCGGGGAGCTGTTTTTT
>-|TRBJ2-7|TRBV28|-
CASSPPFLGERREQYF
TGTGCCAGCAGTCCCCCCTTTTTAGGGGAGAGACGCGAGCAGTACTTC
>-|TRBJ1-2|TRBV6-5|-
CASSPERVGYGYTF
TGTGCCAGCAGCCCCGAAAGGGTTGGCTATGGCTACACCTTC
>-|TRBJ2-7|TRBV30|-
CAYRGGGVSYEQYF
TGTGCCTACCGGGGAGGGGGAGTCTCCTACGAGCAGTACTTC
>-|TRBJ1-3|TRBV4-1|-
CASSQDYGGYSGNTIYF
TGCGCCAGCAGCCAAGATTATGGGGGTTACTCTGGAAACACCATATATTTT
>-|TRBJ1-2|TRBV7-9|-
CASSLGQALVGYTF
TGTGCCAGCAGCTTAGGACAGGCCTTAGTTGGCTACACCTTC
>-|TRBJ2-7|TRBV7-3|TRBD2
CASSRGGRSDEQYF
TGTGCCAGCAGCCGGGGGGGCAGAAGTGACGAGCAGTACTTC
>-|TRBJ2-2|TRBV6-5|TRBD1
CASSYSPQGDTGELFF
TGTGCCAGCAGTTACTCCCCCCAGGGGGACACCGGGGAGCTGTTTTTT
>-|TRBJ2-6|TRBV14|-
CASSAGTPSVLTF
TGTGCCAGCAGTGCCGGGACACCCAGCGTCCTGACTTTC
>-|TRBJ1-5|TRBV30|-
CAWSPRQDQPQHF
TGTGCCTGGAGTCCAAGACAGGATCAGCCCCAGCATTTT
>-|TRBJ2-7|TRBV7-9|TRBD2
CASSLGGGRAGVYEQYF
TGTGCCAGCAGCCTCGGTGGAGGAAGAGCGGGAGTTTACGAGCAGTACTTC
>-|TRBJ2-1|TRBV28|-
CASSLRQGFRDEQFF
TGTGCCAGCAGTTTACGGCAGGGGTTTAGGGATGAGCAGTTCTTC
>-|TRBJ1-2|TRBV4-2|-
CASSQDVESFDYGYTF
TGTGCCAGCAGCCAAGATGTGGAATCGTTCGACTATGGCTACACCTTC
>-|TRBJ2-2|TRBV4-3|-
CASSPKRTASWGAGELFF
TGCGCCAGCAGCCCTAAGCGGACGGCAAGTTGGGGGGCCGGGGAGCTGTTTTTT
>-|TRBJ1-2|TRBV6-1|-
CASSAQGSYGYTF
TGTGCCAGCAGTGCCCAGGGAAGCTATGGCTACACCTTC
>-|TRBJ2-1|TRBV11-2|-
CASGIRIAPYNEQFF
TGTGCCAGTGGGATTCGGATCGCCCCCTACAATGAGCAGTTCTTC
>-|TRBJ2-2|TRBV28|-
CASSFIRETGELFF
TGTGCCAGCAGTTTCATTAGGGAAACCGGGGAGCTGTTTTTT
>-|TRBJ2-5|TRBV5-4|-
CASGPRMGGGTQETQYF
TGTGCCAGCGGACCTCGAATGGGGGGAGGTACTCAAGAGACCCAGTACTTC
>-|TRBJ2-7|TRBV28|TRBD1
CASSPRTGENEQYF
TGTGCCAGCAGTCCCCGGACAGGGGAGAACGAGCAGTACTTC
>once|TRBJ2-7|TRBV7-3|-
CASSLSGGSYEQYF
TGTGCCAGCAGCTTAAGCGGCGGATCCTACGAGCAGTACTTC